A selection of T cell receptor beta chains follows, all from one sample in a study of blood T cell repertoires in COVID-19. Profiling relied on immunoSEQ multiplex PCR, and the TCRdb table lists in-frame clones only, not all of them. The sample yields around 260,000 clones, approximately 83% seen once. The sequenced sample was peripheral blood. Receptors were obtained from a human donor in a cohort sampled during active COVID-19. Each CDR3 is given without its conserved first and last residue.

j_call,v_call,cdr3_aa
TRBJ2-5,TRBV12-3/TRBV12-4,ASSLRGGETQY
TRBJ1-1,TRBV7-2,ASSLRGYDLPEAF
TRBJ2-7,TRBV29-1,SVGGQTSGSEQY
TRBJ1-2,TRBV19,ASSIGGRGYGYT
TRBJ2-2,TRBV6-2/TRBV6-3,ASSQRQALGTGELF
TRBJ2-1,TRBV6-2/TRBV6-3,ASSYLANEQF
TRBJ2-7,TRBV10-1,ASRGGWLAETYEQY
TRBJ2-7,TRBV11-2,ASSLSGMNRAGREQY
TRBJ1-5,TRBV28,ASRRVPGNQPQH
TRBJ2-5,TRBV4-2,ASSPNSAGGGGTQY
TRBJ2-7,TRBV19,ASSQQAGGRHEQY
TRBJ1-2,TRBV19,ASSISTGYGYT
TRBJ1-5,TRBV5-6,ASSRTSGGYSNQPQH
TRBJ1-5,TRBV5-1,ASSLGLGPLGRNSNQPQH
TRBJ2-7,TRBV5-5,ASSLAGTGTYEQY
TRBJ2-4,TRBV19,ASSINTIKNIQY
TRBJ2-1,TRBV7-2,ASSLHRGQAAGGNEQF
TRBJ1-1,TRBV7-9,ASSSRTGLQAF
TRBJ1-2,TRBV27,ASRGHTNYGYT
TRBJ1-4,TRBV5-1,ASSRAGGTNEKLF
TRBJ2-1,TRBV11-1,ASRTAGGVQYNEQF
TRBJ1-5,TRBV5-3,ARSGDGTGGLGDQPQH
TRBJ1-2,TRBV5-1,ASSLAWGADGYT
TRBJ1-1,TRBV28,ASSLGQGKAF
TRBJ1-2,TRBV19,ASSHPGDGYT
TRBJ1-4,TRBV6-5,ASSRDAATNEKLF
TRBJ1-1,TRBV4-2,ASSYIRGTEAF
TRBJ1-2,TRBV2,ASSKTGHGYT
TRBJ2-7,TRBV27,ASKGGGPYEQY
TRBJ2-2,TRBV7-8,ASSLTSGSVGELF
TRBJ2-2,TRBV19,ASRRAARVRELF
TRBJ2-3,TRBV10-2,ASSEGGPLMGRLSTDTQY